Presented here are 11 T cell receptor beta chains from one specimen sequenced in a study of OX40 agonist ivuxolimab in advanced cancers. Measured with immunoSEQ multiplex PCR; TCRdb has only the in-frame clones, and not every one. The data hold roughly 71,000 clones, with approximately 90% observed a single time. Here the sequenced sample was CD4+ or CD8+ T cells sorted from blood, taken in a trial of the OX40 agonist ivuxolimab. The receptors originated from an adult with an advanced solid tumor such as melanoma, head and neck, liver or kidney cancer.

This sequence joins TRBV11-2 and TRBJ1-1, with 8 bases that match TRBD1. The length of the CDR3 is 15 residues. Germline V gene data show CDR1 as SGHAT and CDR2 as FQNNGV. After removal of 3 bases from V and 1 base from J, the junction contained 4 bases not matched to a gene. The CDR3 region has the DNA TGTGCCAGCAGCTTGGACGGGACAGGGAACACTGAAGCTTTCTTT. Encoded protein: CASSLDGTGNTEAFF.

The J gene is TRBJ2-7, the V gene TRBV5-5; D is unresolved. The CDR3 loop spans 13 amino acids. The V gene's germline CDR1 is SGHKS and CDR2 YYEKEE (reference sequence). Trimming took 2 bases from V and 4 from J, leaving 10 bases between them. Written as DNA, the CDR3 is TGTGCCAGCAGCTTATTTGTAGGTTACGAGCAGTACTTC. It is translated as CASSLFVGYEQYF.

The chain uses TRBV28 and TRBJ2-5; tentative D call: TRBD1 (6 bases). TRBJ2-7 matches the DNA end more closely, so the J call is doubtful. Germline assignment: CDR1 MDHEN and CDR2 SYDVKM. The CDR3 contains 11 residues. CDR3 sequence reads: CATTGPGEQYF. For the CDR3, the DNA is TGTGCCACCACAGGGCCCGGCGAGCAGTACTTC.

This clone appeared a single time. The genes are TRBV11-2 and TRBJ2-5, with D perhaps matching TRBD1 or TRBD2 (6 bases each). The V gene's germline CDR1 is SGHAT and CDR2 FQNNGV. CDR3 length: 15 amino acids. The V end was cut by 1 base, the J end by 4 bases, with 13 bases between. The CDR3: CASSLVIGGLETQYF. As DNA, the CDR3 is TGTGCCAGCAGCTTAGTTATAGGGGGGTTAGAGACCCAGTACTTC.

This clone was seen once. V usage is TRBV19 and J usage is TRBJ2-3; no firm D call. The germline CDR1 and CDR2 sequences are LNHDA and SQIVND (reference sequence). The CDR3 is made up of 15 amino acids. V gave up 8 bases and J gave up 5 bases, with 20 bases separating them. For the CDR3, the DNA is TGTGCCAGTTCTACTACCTCCGAGGCAGGAGATACGCAGTATTTT. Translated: CASSTTSEAGDTQYF.

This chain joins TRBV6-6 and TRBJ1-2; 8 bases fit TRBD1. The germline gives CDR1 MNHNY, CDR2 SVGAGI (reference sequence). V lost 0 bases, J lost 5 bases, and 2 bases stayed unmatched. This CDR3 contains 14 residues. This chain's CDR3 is CASSYSRTGYGYTF. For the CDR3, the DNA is TGTGCCAGCAGTTACTCCCGGACAGGGTATGGCTACACCTTC.

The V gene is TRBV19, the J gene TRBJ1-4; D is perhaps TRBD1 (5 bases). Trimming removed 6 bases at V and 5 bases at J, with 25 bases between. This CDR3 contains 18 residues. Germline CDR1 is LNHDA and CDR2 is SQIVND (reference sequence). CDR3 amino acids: CASSQIGRDGIANEKLFF. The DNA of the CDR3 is TGTGCCAGTAGCCAGATAGGGCGGGACGGTATCGCGAATGAAAAACTGTTTTTT.

CDR3 DNA sequence: TGTGCCAGCAGCTTTGGACAGGCGGAGACCCAGTACTTC. It codes for CASSFGQAETQYF. This sequence joins TRBV5-4 and TRBJ2-5; 7 nucleotides line up with TRBD1. This CDR3 region has 13 residues. V trimming: 2 bases; J trimming: 5 bases; junction bases outside the gene matches: 3. Looked up from germline, CDR1 is SGHNT and CDR2 is YYREEE (reference sequence).

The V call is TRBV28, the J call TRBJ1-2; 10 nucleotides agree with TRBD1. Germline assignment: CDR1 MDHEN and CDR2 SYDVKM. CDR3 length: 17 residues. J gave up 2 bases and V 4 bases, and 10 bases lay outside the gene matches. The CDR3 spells CASSSYPTGGQNYGYTF. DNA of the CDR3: TGTGCCAGCAGTTCTTACCCGACAGGGGGCCAGAACTATGGCTACACCTTC.

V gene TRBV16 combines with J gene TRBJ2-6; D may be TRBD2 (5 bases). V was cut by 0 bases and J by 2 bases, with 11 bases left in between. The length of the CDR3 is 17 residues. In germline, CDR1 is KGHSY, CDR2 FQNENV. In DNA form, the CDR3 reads TGTGCCAGCAGCCAATCCTGGGCGGAGGCTGGGGCCAACGTCCTGACTTTC. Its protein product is CASSQSWAEAGANVLTF.

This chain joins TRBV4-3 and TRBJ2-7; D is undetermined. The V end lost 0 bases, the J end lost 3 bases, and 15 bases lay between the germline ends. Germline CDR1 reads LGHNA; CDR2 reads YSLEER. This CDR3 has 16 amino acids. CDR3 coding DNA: TGCGCCAGCAGCCAAGATCTTAGGGCAGGAAACTACGAGCAGTACTTC. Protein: CASSQDLRAGNYEQYF.